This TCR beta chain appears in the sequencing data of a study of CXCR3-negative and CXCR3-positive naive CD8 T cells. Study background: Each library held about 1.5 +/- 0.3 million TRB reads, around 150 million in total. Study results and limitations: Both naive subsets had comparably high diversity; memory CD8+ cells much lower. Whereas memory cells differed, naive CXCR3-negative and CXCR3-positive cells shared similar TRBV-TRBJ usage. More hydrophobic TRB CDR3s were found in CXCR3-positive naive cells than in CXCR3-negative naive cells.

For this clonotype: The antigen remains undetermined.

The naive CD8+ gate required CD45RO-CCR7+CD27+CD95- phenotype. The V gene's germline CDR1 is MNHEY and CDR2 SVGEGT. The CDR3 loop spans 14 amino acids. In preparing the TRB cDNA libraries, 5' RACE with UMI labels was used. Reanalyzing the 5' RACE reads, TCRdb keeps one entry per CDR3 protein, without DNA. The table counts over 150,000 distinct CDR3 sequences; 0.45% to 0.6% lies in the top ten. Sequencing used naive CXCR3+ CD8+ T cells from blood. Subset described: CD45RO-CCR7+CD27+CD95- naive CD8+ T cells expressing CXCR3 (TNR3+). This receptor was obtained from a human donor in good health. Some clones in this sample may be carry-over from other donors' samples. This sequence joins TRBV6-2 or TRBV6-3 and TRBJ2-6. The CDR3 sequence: CASSYSSGANVLTF.